This TCR beta chain derives from a study of CD8+ T cells in alopecia areata. General observations from the study: Mice showed clearer TCR sharing than patients did, a gap that was possibly HLA-related.

It was cDNA, reverse transcribed from extracted RNA, that served as the sequencing template. Profiling relied on immunoSEQ multiplex PCR, and the TCRdb table lists in-frame clones only, not all of them. Here the sample spans around 190,000 clones, roughly three fifths being singletons. Trimming took 5 bases from V and 4 from J, leaving 14 bases between them. The V gene's germline CDR1 is SGHRS and CDR2 YFSETQ. This CDR3 contains 14 residues. Isolation of CD4+ and CD8+ T cells from PBMCs was achieved by sorting. As concerns this clone: Its antigen is currently unknown. Within the sample, other DNA sequences also encode this same CDR3.

The receptor's source is a human donor in good health. The sample taken for sequencing was CD8+ T cells sorted from blood. The V and J genes are TRBV5-1 and TRBJ2-3, with D tentatively TRBD2 (6 bases). The CDR3: CASSLAGGADTQYF. CDR3 bases: TGCGCCAGCAGTCTGGCCGGGGGAGCAGATACGCAGTATTTT.